The next 32 T cell receptor beta chains were all read from a single sample in a study of tumour-infiltrating T cells in Burkitt lymphoma. Only in-frame clones appear in the TCRdb table, and some are missing; sequencing was by immunoSEQ multiplex PCR. The sample yields 5,000 or so clones, roughly a tenth seen once. The sequenced sample was tumor tissue. The receptors here all came from a human donor with diffuse large B-cell lymphoma.

This clone was seen only a few times. The CDR3 spells CASSEASAGGPVEDTQYF. CDR3 sequence (DNA): TGTGCCAGCAGTGAAGCGTCGGCGGGGGGGCCAGTAGAAGATACGCAGTATTTT. The V and J genes are TRBV6-1 and TRBJ2-3; 9 nucleotides agree with TRBD2. This CDR3 contains 18 residues. Germline V gene lookup returns CDR1 MNHNS and CDR2 SASEGT. With V trimmed by 0 bases and J by 5 bases, 12 bases remained unmatched.

In this sample, this clone turned up a few times. This sequence joins TRBV2 and TRBJ2-5, with 7 positions matching TRBD2. Germline V lookup: CDR1 SNHLY, CDR2 FYNNEI. With 6 bases clipped from V and 5 bases from J, the junction kept 15 bases outside the gene matches. The CDR3 contains 16 residues. CDR3 residues: CASRGGELAIRETQYF. The CDR3 DNA is TGTGCCAGCAGGGGGGGGGAACTAGCGATACGGGAGACCCAGTACTTC.

This clone was detected only a few times. The rearrangement uses TRBV5-1 and TRBJ1-2, with D unclear. Germline values: CDR1 SGHRS, CDR2 YFSETQ. The CDR3 spans 13 residues. With 5 bases removed from V and 1 base from J, the gap between germline ends came to 9 bases. The CDR3 DNA is TGCGCCAGCAGGTTCGACGGTAACTATGGCTACACCTTC. The encoded protein is CASRFDGNYGYTF.

This clone was recorded a few times. The rearrangement joins TRBV7-2 to TRBJ2-3, with a tentative D call TRBD1 (5 bases). The CDR3 runs 13 residues. Looked up from germline, CDR1 is SGHTA and CDR2 is FQGNSA. V lost 7 bases to trimming and J lost 2 bases, with 10 bases between them. The CDR3 sequence is CASTQGYTDTQYF. Written as DNA, the CDR3 is TGTGCCAGCACTCAGGGTTACACAGATACGCAGTATTTT.

This clone was found a few times. The chain uses TRBV27 and TRBJ1-2; no reliable D call. Germline assignment: CDR1 MNHEY and CDR2 SMNVEV (reference sequence). This CDR3 contains 13 residues. V was trimmed by 3 bases and J by 4 bases, leaving 9 bases between them. The CDR3 coding sequence is TGTGCCAGCAGTTTTCACGGGTTCTATGGCTACACCTTC. Its protein product is CASSFHGFYGYTF.

This clone has more than one count but fewer than ten. The rearrangement links TRBV9 to TRBJ2-2; D uncertain. The germline V and J ends were trimmed by 4 bases and 3 bases, with 4 bases remaining between them. From germline, CDR1 is SGDLS and CDR2 YYNGEE. The CDR3 covers 12 residues. The CDR3 loop reads CASSPHTGELFF. CDR3 bases: TGTGCCAGCAGCCCCCACACCGGGGAGCTGTTTTTT.

This clone was recorded a few times. The V and J genes are TRBV19 and TRBJ2-3; 8 nucleotides agree with TRBD2. The CDR3 contains 15 residues. Germline V CDR1 and CDR2: LNHDA, SQIVND (reference sequence). J was trimmed by 6 bases and V by 5 bases; bases with no gene match: 10. The CDR3 DNA sequence: TGTGCCAGTAGTGGGACTAGTTTAGATCTGGATACGCAGTATTTT. Translating it yields CASSGTSLDLDTQYF.

The chain combines TRBV5-1 with TRBJ2-5, with D possibly being TRBD2 (5 bases). Germline lookup yields CDR1 SGHRS and CDR2 YFSETQ. The CDR3 contains 14 residues. Trimming stripped 6 bases from V and 2 bases from J, with 14 bases between. The CDR3 DNA reads as TGCGCCAGCAACGAGGGATTAGGGCAAGAGACCCAGTACTTC. Translation gives CASNEGLGQETQYF.

This clone was observed a handful of times. This chain uses TRBV30 with TRBJ1-5; D is ambiguous. CDR1 is GTSNPN, CDR2 SVGIG, per germline (reference sequence). The CDR3 totals 13 residues. Trimming cost V 3 bases and J 5 bases, with 11 bases left between them. CDR3 amino acids: CAWSPQMDQPQHF. The CDR3 coding sequence is TGTGCCTGGAGCCCACAGATGGATCAGCCCCAGCATTTT.

The chain recombines TRBV7-9 with TRBJ1-2; TRBD1 agrees at 9 bases. CDR1 is SEHNR, CDR2 FQNEAQ, per germline (reference sequence). This CDR3 comprises 14 residues. Germline trimming cut 5 bases from V and 4 bases from J; bases unmatched to any gene: 5. The CDR3 reads CASSPTGGGYGYTF. The CDR3 region has the DNA TGTGCCAGCAGCCCAACAGGGGGCGGCTATGGCTACACCTTC.

This clone has more than one count but fewer than ten. V and J are TRBV4-3 and TRBJ2-7; possibly TRBD1 for D (6 bases). The CDR3 is 14 residues long. The V end was cut by 4 bases, the J end by 3 bases, with 13 bases between. Germline CDR1 is LGHNA and CDR2 is YSLEER. For the CDR3, the DNA is TGCGCCAGCAGCCGCACACAGGGCTTCTACGAGCAGTACTTC. Amino acid sequence: CASSRTQGFYEQYF.

This rearrangement joins TRBV5-1 to TRBJ2-5; 11 bases match TRBD1. The last part of the DNA fits TRBJ2-7 better; the J call may be wrong. Germline CDR1 SGHRS, CDR2 YFSETQ. CDR3 length: 15 residues. The DNA for the CDR3 is TGCGCCAGCAGCTTGGAAGGGACAGGGGGCTACGAGCAGTACTTC. This encodes CASSLEGTGGYEQYF.

There are a few counts of this clone. The chain links TRBV28 to TRBJ1-5; a possible D gene is TRBD1 (6 bases). CDR3 length: 14 residues. Trimming removed 6 bases from V and 5 bases from J, with 14 bases in between. Germline V gives CDR1 MDHEN, CDR2 SYDVKM. CDR3 region: CASSAQGIYQPQHF. The DNA of the CDR3 is TGTGCCAGCAGCGCGCAGGGGATATATCAGCCCCAGCATTTT.

The V gene is TRBV5-6, the J gene TRBJ2-3; 8 nucleotides line up with TRBD2. Trimming took 4 bases from V and 0 from J; bases not matched to a gene: 1. Germline values: CDR1 SGHDT, CDR2 YYEEEE. The CDR3 consists of 14 residues. CDR3 protein: CASSQRGSTDTQYF. CDR3 nucleotides: TGTGCCAGCAGCCAGCGGGGGAGCACAGATACGCAGTATTTT. The variable domain in full, completed from reference TRBV5-6 and TRBJ2-3, reads DAGVTQSPTHLIKTRGQQVTLRCSPKSGHDTVSWYQQALGQGPQFIFQYYEEEERQRGNFPDRFSGHQFPNYSSELNVNALLLGDSALYLCASSQRGSTDTQYFGPGTRLTVL.

The chain couples TRBV28 to TRBJ1-2, with no clear D. The germline V gene has CDR1 MDHEN and CDR2 SYDVKM. The CDR3 extends over 17 amino acids. Trimming cost V 3 bases and J 3 bases, with 20 bases left between them. The CDR3 spells CASSFSPSMRIYYGYTF. The CDR3 bases are TGTGCCAGCAGTTTTTCCCCCTCCATGCGGATCTACTATGGCTACACCTTC.

This clone was seen more than once but under ten times. The chain couples TRBV15 to TRBJ2-1; 8 bases are a match to TRBD1. Germline lookup yields CDR1 LNHNV and CDR2 YYDKDF (reference sequence). This CDR3 is built from 17 residues. Unmatched junction bases numbered 10, after V lost 0 bases and J lost 6 bases. The CDR3 is CATSRDRTRGRVNEQFF. The CDR3, as DNA: TGTGCCACCAGCAGAGATAGGACCAGGGGGCGGGTCAATGAGCAGTTCTTC. The full variable domain, completed using reference TRBV15 and TRBJ2-1, is DAMVIQNPRYQVTQFGKPVTLSCSQTLNHNVMYWYQQKSSQAPKLLFHYYDKDFNNEADTPDNFQSRRPNTSFCFLDIRSPGLGDTAMYLCATSRDRTRGRVNEQFFGPGTRLTVL.

This clone has more than one count but fewer than ten. The chain uses TRBV7-2 and TRBJ1-2; D perhaps matches TRBD1 (6 bases). Trimming removed 2 bases at V and 2 bases at J, with 15 bases between. This CDR3 is 16 amino acids long. Per germline, CDR1 SGHTA and CDR2 FQGNSA. The CDR3: CASSLYTGRRNYGYTF. The CDR3 DNA reads as TGTGCCAGCAGCTTATATACAGGGAGAAGGAACTATGGCTACACCTTC.

The chain joins TRBV4-3 to TRBJ1-2; 9 bases are shared with TRBD1. In germline, CDR1 is LGHNA, CDR2 YSLEER. The CDR3 has 16 amino acids. V shed 8 bases, J shed 3 bases, and the junction held 13 bases outside the gene matches. The CDR3, as DNA: TGCGCCAGCGGACGAGCCTCGGACAGGGGTGACTATGGCTACACCTTC. Translating it yields CASGRASDRGDYGYTF.

This clone was counted between two and nine times. This chain connects TRBV5-1 to TRBJ2-1; 8 bases match TRBD1. The CDR3 is made up of 14 amino acids. The V and J ends lost 5 bases and 8 bases, in that order; junction bases with no gene match: 9. Germline-derived CDR1 and CDR2 are SGHRS and YFSETQ. CDR3 sequence: CASSSRTGWDEQFF. The CDR3 DNA follows: TGCGCCAGCAGTTCCCGGACAGGGTGGGATGAGCAGTTCTTC.

This rearrangement joins TRBV10-2 to TRBJ1-4; D is unclear. This CDR3 has 16 residues. Trimming pared 4 bases from V and 7 bases from J, leaving 19 bases between. Germline CDR1 is WSHSY and CDR2 is SAAADI. CDR3 DNA sequence: TGCGCCAGCAGTGGAACGACTCCTGGGGTGGTTGAAAAACTGTTTTTT. Encoded protein: CASSGTTPGVVEKLFF.

This clone was counted a few times. This chain links TRBV10-2 with TRBJ1-4; tentative D call: TRBD1 (6 bases). V lost 9 bases and J 6 bases, leaving 14 bases between the germline ends. Germline-derived CDR1 and CDR2 are WSHSY and SAAADI. There are 13 residues in the CDR3. The CDR3 spells CASGGGGYEKLFF. CDR3 DNA sequence: TGCGCCAGTGGCGGAGGGGGGTATGAAAAACTGTTTTTT.

This clone was counted a few times. The chain combines TRBV29-1 with TRBJ2-3, with 8 positions matching TRBD1. V shed 2 bases and J 1 base; nucleotides not matched to a gene: 2. There are 14 residues in the CDR3. Germline CDR1 and CDR2: SQVTM and ANQGSEA. The CDR3 reads CSVEMGQGTDTQYF. In DNA, the CDR3 is TGCAGCGTTGAAATGGGACAGGGCACAGATACGCAGTATTTT.

This rearrangement joins TRBV2 to TRBJ2-2, with 10 bases fitting TRBD1. V shed 1 base, J shed 4 bases, and the junction held 0 bases outside the gene matches. The CDR3 consists of 15 residues. In germline, CDR1 is SNHLY, CDR2 FYNNEI. The CDR3 reads CASSEGDRGTGELFF. The CDR3 bases are TGTGCCAGCAGTGAAGGGGACAGGGGCACCGGGGAGCTGTTTTTT.

The chain links TRBV13 to TRBJ2-7; 9 bases are a match to TRBD1. CDR3 size: 15 residues. Germline CDR1 and CDR2: PRHDT and FYEKMQ (reference sequence). V gave up 4 bases and J gave up 2 bases; unmatched junction bases: 6. CDR3 loop: CASSSGQGSPYEQYF. The CDR3 DNA reads as TGTGCCAGCAGCTCCGGACAGGGGTCCCCCTACGAGCAGTACTTC.

The chain uses TRBV6-1 and TRBJ2-6, with D hard to call. The CDR3 covers 15 residues. Looked up from germline, CDR1 is MNHNS and CDR2 is SASEGT. The V gene lost 7 bases and the J gene lost 0 bases, with 10 bases spanning the gap. This CDR3 is CASTLSPSGANVLTF. DNA for the CDR3: TGTGCCAGCACCCTAAGTCCCTCTGGGGCCAACGTCCTGACTTTC.

J is TRBJ2-2 and V is TRBV2, with D possibly TRBD1 on 6 matching bases. CDR1 and CDR2 (germline): SNHLY, FYNNEI. Between the trimmed V and J ends, which lost 6 bases and 4 bases, there was a span of 18 bases. This CDR3 has 16 amino acids. CDR3 amino acids: CASSVGQPMGTGELFF. CDR3 sequence (DNA): TGTGCCAGCAGCGTCGGACAGCCTATGGGCACCGGGGAGCTGTTTTTT.

This clone turned up a few times. V gene TRBV19 combines with J gene TRBJ2-1; a possible D gene is TRBD2 (6 bases). Germline V gene lookup returns CDR1 LNHDA and CDR2 SQIVND (reference sequence). The CDR3 covers 14 residues. V was clipped by 2 bases and J by 8 bases, with 13 bases between them. CDR3 region: CASSISGVADEQFF. The CDR3 DNA follows: TGTGCCAGTAGTATATCGGGGGTAGCAGATGAGCAGTTCTTC.

The chain uses TRBV28 and TRBJ2-7, with D possibly being TRBD2 (5 bases). Germline assignment: CDR1 MDHEN and CDR2 SYDVKM. V lost 4 bases and J 4 bases, leaving 11 bases between the germline ends. CDR3 length: 13 amino acids. The CDR3 here is CASSSFGGYEQYF. In DNA, the CDR3 is TGTGCCAGCAGTTCGTTCGGCGGGTACGAGCAGTACTTC. Complete variable domain (other parts from reference TRBV28 and TRBJ2-7): DVKVTQSSRYLVKRTGEKVFLECVQDMDHENMFWYRQDPGLGLRLIYFSYDVKMKEKGDIPEGYSVSREKKERFSLILESASTNQTSMYLCASSSFGGYEQYFGPGTRLTVT.

This clone showed up just a few times. The junction does not match germline at one end; this may be a read error. The CDR3 DNA reads TGTGTCAGTAGTGATTGGGATGGTCAGCCCCAGCATTTT. It codes for CVSSDWDGQPQHF. The chain employs TRBV19 and TRBJ1-5; D is unresolved. From germline, CDR1 is LNHDA and CDR2 SQIVND (reference sequence). This CDR3 is built from 13 residues.

This clone occurred a few times. The chain carries TRBV15 and TRBJ1-3, with 7 bases identical to TRBD1. With V trimmed by 5 bases and J by 0 bases, 16 bases remained unmatched. Germline lookup yields CDR1 LNHNV and CDR2 YYDKDF (reference sequence). The CDR3 is 19 amino acids. This chain's CDR3 is CATSRIVGTANPSGNTIYF. Written as DNA, the CDR3 is TGTGCCACCAGCCGTATAGTCGGGACAGCCAATCCCTCTGGAAACACCATATATTTT.

The chain carries TRBV4-1 and TRBJ2-1; 8 nucleotides align to TRBD1. From germline, CDR1 is MGHRA and CDR2 YSYEKL. J gave up 7 bases and V 0 bases, and 8 bases lay outside the gene matches. The CDR3 length is 16 residues. CDR3 sequence (DNA): TGCGCCAGCAGCCAAGATAGAGGACAGGGATGGAATGAGCAGTTCTTC. Translation gives CASSQDRGQGWNEQFF.

This clone has just a few counts. The rearrangement joins TRBV19 to TRBJ1-5, with D tentatively TRBD1 (5 bases). The CDR3 loop spans 15 amino acids. The germline CDR1 and CDR2 sequences are LNHDA and SQIVND (reference sequence). Trimming removed 6 bases from V and 1 base from J, with 13 bases in between. The CDR3 region has the DNA TGTGCCAGTAGGATTTACGGGGGAAGCAATCAGCCCCAGCATTTT. Translated: CASRIYGGSNQPQHF.